This TCR beta chain was sequenced for a study of tumor T cells in aggressive B-cell lymphoma. Data came from immunoSEQ multiplex PCR; TCRdb stores just in-frame clones and leaves some out. The table shows roughly 1,700 clones, with roughly nine tenths occurring only once. This CDR3 region has 15 residues. Germline lookup yields CDR1 SNHLY and CDR2 FYNNEI. A remark on this clone: The junction shows a germline mismatch at one end, possibly a read error.

This sequence was found in an adult with diffuse large B cell lymphoma. The gene calls are TRBV2 and TRBJ2-7, with D unclear. Sequenced input: tumor tissue. The CDR3 DNA reads as TGTGCCAGCAGCGAAGATCAGGTATCGATATACGAGCAGTACTTC. Its translation is CASSEDQVSIYEQYF.